These 22 T cell receptor beta chains share one sample of origin, sequenced in a study of blood T cell repertoires in COVID-19. This table comes from immunoSEQ multiplex PCR, and its TCRdb copy is limited to in-frame clones, with some not included. The repertoire holds approximately 300,000 clones, with roughly 90% as singletons. Sequences were obtained from PBMCs or T cells enriched from blood (not recorded which). The receptor set was obtained from a man aged 55-75 years who had recovered from COVID-19.

V usage is TRBV19 and J usage is TRBJ2-7; 7 nucleotides agree with TRBD2. Germline lookup yields CDR1 LNHDA and CDR2 SQIVND (reference sequence). The CDR3 has 14 amino acids. Trimming at V came to 3 bases and at J to 3 bases, leaving 5 bases not matched to a gene. CDR3 residues: CASSIAGVVYEQYF. CDR3 DNA: TGTGCCAGTAGTATCGCGGGGGTAGTCTACGAGCAGTACTTC.

This clone has a single count. The J gene is TRBJ2-1, the V gene TRBV11-1, with no clear D. The CDR3 sequence is 13 residues long. Germline V gene lookup returns CDR1 SGHAT and CDR2 FQDESV (reference sequence). Trimming removed 8 bases from V and 0 bases from J, with 8 bases in between. In nucleotides, the CDR3 is TGTGCCAGCCCTAGAAGCTCCTACAATGAGCAGTTCTTC. Protein: CASPRSSYNEQFF.

V usage is TRBV6-2 or TRBV6-3 and J usage is TRBJ1-5; 9 nucleotides agree with TRBD1. CDR3 length equals 14 residues. J was trimmed by 8 bases and V by 6 bases; bases with no gene match: 8. Looked up from germline, CDR1 is MNHEY and CDR2 is SVGEGT. CDR3 region: CASSGGQGNEPQHF. The CDR3 DNA is TGTGCCAGCAGCGGGGGACAGGGAAACGAGCCCCAGCATTTT.

The rearrangement links TRBV7-9 to TRBJ2-5; maybe TRBD2 (5 bases). Trimming stripped 2 bases from V and 1 base from J, with 17 bases between. Germline CDR1 is SEHNR and CDR2 is FQNEAQ (reference sequence). This CDR3 region has 17 residues. DNA for the CDR3: TGTGCCAGCAGCTTAACCTACTCCCGGGATCCCCAAGAGACCCAGTACTTC. Translating it yields CASSLTYSRDPQETQYF.

This chain uses TRBV23-1 with TRBJ2-3; 15 bases are shared with TRBD2. TRBV23-1 qualifies as an ORF whose function is uncertain. Losses at the gene ends were 3 bases for V and 8 bases for J; bases not matched to a gene: 9. The CDR3 covers 17 residues. CDR3 DNA sequence: TGCGCCAGCAGTCAGTGGACTAGCGGGAGGGAACCGACTACGCAGTATTTT. Its translation is CASSQWTSGREPTTQYF.

The rearrangement links TRBV28 to TRBJ1-6, with 7 bases fitting TRBD1. CDR1 is MDHEN and CDR2 is SYDVKM in the germline V gene. The junction had 10 bases not matched to a gene; V was cut back by 2 bases and J by 12 bases. The CDR3 length is 15 residues. CDR3 sequence: CASSLPDRAILPLHF. The CDR3 DNA reads TGTGCCAGCAGTTTACCCGACAGGGCTATCCTACCCCTCCACTTT.

The chain combines TRBV24-1 with TRBJ1-6, with D hard to call. The CDR3 has 18 amino acids. Trimming took 0 bases from V and 0 from J, leaving 11 bases between them. Germline-derived CDR1 and CDR2 are KGHDR and SFDVKD. The CDR3 sequence is CATSDLLVESSYNSPLHF. The DNA for the CDR3 is TGTGCCACCAGTGATTTGCTTGTAGAAAGCTCCTATAATTCACCCCTCCACTTT.

This clone occurred a few times. The chain employs TRBV29-1 and TRBJ1-4; tentative D call: TRBD1 (5 bases). Per germline, CDR1 SQVTM and CDR2 ANQGSEA. The CDR3 runs to 13 residues. V was shortened by 3 bases and J by 6 bases, with 11 bases between the two germline ends. CDR3 region: CSVEGGADEKLFF. CDR3 sequence (DNA): TGCAGCGTTGAGGGAGGGGCGGATGAAAAACTGTTTTTT.

The rearrangement links TRBV5-1 to TRBJ1-1, with TRBD1 matching 9 bases. The CDR3 is 15 amino acids. V lost 3 bases and J lost 5; bases outside the gene matches: 8. Germline assignment: CDR1 SGHRS and CDR2 YFSETQ. The chain's CDR3 is CASSSEGTGRTEAFF. In DNA form, the CDR3 reads TGCGCCAGCAGCTCGGAAGGGACAGGGCGAACTGAAGCTTTCTTT.

This chain joins TRBV5-1 and TRBJ1-4, with a tentative D call TRBD1 (6 bases). Trimming shortened V by 4 bases and J by 3 bases, and 13 bases separated the two germline ends. The germline V gene has CDR1 SGHRS and CDR2 YFSETQ. The CDR3 loop spans 15 amino acids. The CDR3 DNA reads TGCGCCAGCAGCCCTACGGCAGGGGCTAATGAAAAACTGTTTTTT. Protein sequence: CASSPTAGANEKLFF.

This clone was counted only a few times. The chain recombines TRBV5-1 with TRBJ1-3; D unresolved. CDR1 is SGHRS and CDR2 is YFSETQ in the germline V gene. Trimming shortened V by 0 bases and J by 6 bases, and 10 bases separated the two germline ends. This CDR3 contains 14 residues. The CDR3 DNA is TGCGCCAGCAGCTTGGGGGCGTCCCAAAACACCATATATTTT. This translates into CASSLGASQNTIYF.

The chain is built from TRBV19 and TRBJ2-3; D remains unclear. This CDR3 has 12 residues. V lost 3 bases to trimming and J lost 4 bases, with 5 bases between them. Per the germline V gene, CDR1 is LNHDA and CDR2 is SQIVND (reference sequence). CDR3 DNA: TGTGCCAGTAGTATTTCTCCAGATACGCAGTATTTT. It translates to CASSISPDTQYF.

This clone was observed once. The chain uses TRBV19 and TRBJ2-7; TRBD2 matches 13 bases. The V and J ends lost 5 bases and 10 bases, in that order; junction bases with no gene match: 11. Germline assignment: CDR1 LNHDA and CDR2 SQIVND (reference sequence). This CDR3 spans 15 amino acids. The DNA for the CDR3 is TGTGCCAGTAGTTCCCGGACTAGCGGGAGCAATTTTCAGTACTTC. Protein sequence: CASSSRTSGSNFQYF.

The gene calls are TRBV7-3 and TRBJ2-2; tentative D call: TRBD2 (6 bases). V was cut by 3 bases and J by 4 bases, with 9 bases left in between. The CDR3 has 14 residues. The germline V gene has CDR1 SGHTA and CDR2 FQGTGA. As DNA, the CDR3 is TGTGCCAGCAGCTTTGGGGGAGGCACCGGGGAGCTGTTTTTT. Translating gives CASSFGGGTGELFF.

Written as DNA, the CDR3 is TGCGCCAGCAGCCTCGAAAGTCTGCGGAACCTGAACACCGGGGAGCTGTTTTTT. Residues: CASSLESLRNLNTGELFF. V usage is TRBV4-3 and J usage is TRBJ2-2; D not certain. The CDR3 spans 18 residues. The V gene's germline CDR1 is LGHNA and CDR2 YSLEER. Deletions cut 4 bases from V and 1 base from J, with 19 bases between.

The chain combines TRBV10-3 with TRBJ2-7, with D possibly being TRBD1 (6 bases). Germline lookup yields CDR1 ENHRY and CDR2 SYGVKD. The CDR3 length is 15 residues. V shed 3 bases and J shed 3 bases, with 15 bases lying between them. CDR3 protein: CAISDPDRVIYEQYF. CDR3 nucleotide sequence: TGTGCCATCAGTGACCCGGACAGAGTGATCTACGAGCAGTACTTC.

J is TRBJ2-7 and V is TRBV1; TRBD2 was called by the table and not checked on the DNA. TRBV1 is a documented pseudogene. This CDR3 comprises 13 residues. The CDR3 nucleotides are TGCACCAGCAGCCCTAGCGACCCCTACGAGCAGTACTTC. This translates into CTSSPSDPYEQYF.

V usage is TRBV19 and J usage is TRBJ2-7; 9 bases fit TRBD1. The J segment lost 4 bases and the V segment lost 5 bases, leaving 9 bases of the junction unmatched. This CDR3 region has 15 residues. From germline, CDR1 is LNHDA and CDR2 SQIVND (reference sequence). CDR3 in amino acids: CASSVSGTGPYEQYF. CDR3 sequence (DNA): TGTGCCAGTAGTGTATCCGGGACAGGGCCTTACGAGCAGTACTTC.

This clone was found a few times. The chain uses TRBV7-2 and TRBJ2-7, with D perhaps matching TRBD2 (6 bases). Per the germline V gene, CDR1 is SGHTA and CDR2 is FQGNSA. Trimming removed 1 base at V and 0 bases at J, with 13 bases between. There are 16 residues in the CDR3. CDR3 in DNA: TGTGCCAGCAGCTTAGGCGCTAGCGTAAACTCCTACGAGCAGTACTTC. It codes for CASSLGASVNSYEQYF. Using reference TRBV7-2 and TRBJ2-7 for the parts outside the CDR3, the full variable domain is GAGVSQSPSNKVTEKGKDVELRCDPISGHTALYWYRQSLGQGLEFLIYFQGNSAPDKSGLPSDRFSAERTGGSVSTLTIQRTQQEDSAVYLCASSLGASVNSYEQYFGPGTRLTVT.

The rearrangement uses TRBV12-3 or TRBV12-4 and TRBJ2-1, with D possibly TRBD2 on 5 matching bases. The germline V and J ends were trimmed by 6 bases and 5 bases, with 11 bases remaining between them. This CDR3 is built from 13 residues. CDR3 residues: CASRPRENNEQFF. In nucleotides, the CDR3 is TGTGCCAGCAGGCCACGGGAAAACAATGAGCAGTTCTTC.

This clone was seen a single time. The V gene is TRBV7-3, the J gene TRBJ2-1, with 9 bases fitting TRBD2. Germline CDR1 reads SGHTA; CDR2 reads FQGTGA. The CDR3 sequence is 15 residues long. After removal of 5 bases from V and 4 bases from J, the junction contained 6 bases not matched to a gene. The CDR3, as DNA: TGTGCCAGCAGCGGGGGACTAGCAGAATACAATGAGCAGTTCTTC. It encodes CASSGGLAEYNEQFF.

This clone was seen a few times. This chain connects TRBV7-2 to TRBJ2-7; 10 bases agree with TRBD2. V shed 6 bases, J shed 6 bases, and the junction held 2 bases outside the gene matches. Germline lookup yields CDR1 SGHTA and CDR2 FQGNSA. This CDR3 region has 12 residues. The CDR3: CASRTSGFEQYF. The CDR3 DNA is TGTGCCAGCAGGACTAGCGGGTTCGAGCAGTACTTC.